These T cell receptor beta chains were read from a single sample in a study of control samples from healthy donors and cancer patients. Sequencing used immunoSEQ multiplex PCR; TCRdb keeps in-frame clones, though not all of them. The sample lists 130,000 or so clones, around nine tenths occurring once. Input material: blood. These receptors came from a man aged 40-55 years in good health. The CDR3 runs from the conserved cysteine through the conserved F or W. The D gene is left open where the match is weak. Rows may omit the clone size; those that give it use once, few, many or a size class.

cdr3_aa	cdr3_nt	d_call	j_call	clone_size	v_call
CASSSTSGMGYEQYF	TGTGCCAGCAGCTCAACTAGCGGCATGGGATACGAGCAGTACTTC	TRBD2	TRBJ2-7	.	TRBV7-9
CASLGNGNEQFF	TGCGCCAGCCTTGGGAACGGCAATGAGCAGTTCTTC	.	TRBJ2-1	.	TRBV10-2
CASTQIQTGSGEQYF	TGTGCCAGCACCCAAATCCAGACAGGTTCTGGGGAGCAGTACTTC	.	TRBJ2-7	.	TRBV6-5
CASSLFGTPEYNQPQHF	TGTGCCAGCAGCTTGTTCGGGACACCAGAATATAATCAGCCCCAGCATTTT	.	TRBJ1-5	.	TRBV5-6
CASSLAGRADAFF	TGTGCCAGCAGTTTAGCGGGCAGGGCTGATGCTTTCTTT	.	TRBJ1-1	once	TRBV12-3/TRBV12-4
CATLATSGEPGNEQFF	TGTGCCACCCTCGCCACTAGCGGGGAACCGGGGAATGAGCAGTTCTTC	TRBD2	TRBJ2-1	.	TRBV27
CASSQASGGGTDTQYF	TGTGCCAGCAGCCAAGCTAGCGGGGGGGGCACAGATACGCAGTATTTT	TRBD2	TRBJ2-3	few	TRBV3-1/TRBV3-2
CASSVEDSYTGELFF	TGTGCCAGCAGCGTAGAAGACAGTTACACCGGGGAGCTGTTTTTT	.	TRBJ2-2	.	TRBV9
CASSLEGALTDTQYF	TGCGCCAGCAGCTTGGAAGGGGCCCTCACAGATACGCAGTATTTT	.	TRBJ2-3	.	TRBV5-1
CASSEKIGPNYGYTF	TGTGCCAGCAGTGAAAAAATTGGCCCTAACTATGGCTACACCTTC	.	TRBJ1-2	.	TRBV6-1
CASSPPTTLGGWGEQFF	TGTGCCAGCTCACCGCCCACTACATTAGGGGGCTGGGGTGAGCAGTTCTTC	TRBD1	TRBJ2-1	.	TRBV18
CASSAQTGGSEKLFF	TGTGCCAGTAGTGCGCAGACAGGGGGCAGTGAAAAACTGTTTTTT	TRBD1	TRBJ1-4	.	TRBV19
CASSQGARGEKLFF	TGTGCCAGCAGTCAAGGGGCGAGGGGTGAAAAACTGTTTTTT	.	TRBJ1-4	.	TRBV27
CASTPGLAEAFF	TGTGCCAGCACCCCAGGGTTAGCTGAAGCTTTCTTT	.	TRBJ1-1	.	TRBV28
CASRDRQSGGYTF	TGTGCCAGCCGGGACAGACAATCGGGAGGCTACACCTTC	TRBD1	TRBJ1-2	.	TRBV2
CASSFASGANNEQFF	TGCGCCAGCAGCTTCGCTAGCGGGGCTAACAATGAGCAGTTCTTC	TRBD2	TRBJ2-1	.	TRBV5-1
CASTHPWGNQPQHF	TGTGCCAGCACCCATCCATGGGGTAATCAGCCCCAGCATTTT	.	TRBJ1-5	.	TRBV7-2
CASSLLVDVSETQYF	TGTGCCAGCAGCCTTTTGGTGGACGTCTCAGAGACCCAGTACTTC	.	TRBJ2-5	.	TRBV7-2
CASSFGTSVSNEQFF	TGTGCCAGCAGCTTCGGGACTAGCGTCAGCAATGAGCAGTTCTTC	TRBD2	TRBJ2-1	few	TRBV7-8
CASKTRDRGRIGSGELFF	TGCGCCAGCAAGACCCGGGACAGGGGGCGAATAGGCTCCGGGGAGCTGTTTTTT	TRBD1	TRBJ2-2	.	TRBV10-2
CASGVLGPQHF	TGTGCCAGCGGAGTTTTAGGGCCCCAGCATTTT	.	TRBJ1-5	.	TRBV25-1
CASRPGQNNQPQHF	TGTGCCAGCAGACCCGGACAGAACAATCAGCCCCAGCATTTT	.	TRBJ1-5	.	TRBV6-5
CAISEYRDSNQPQHF	TGTGCCATCAGTGAGTACCGGGATAGCAATCAGCCCCAGCATTTT	.	TRBJ1-5	.	TRBV10-3
CASSSRLDTVQYF	TGTGCCAGCAGTTCGAGACTAGATACGGTGCAGTACTTC	.	TRBJ2-7	.	TRBV12-3/TRBV12-4
CASSPFGGSSPLHF	TGTGCCAGCAGCCCCTTCGGGGGCAGTTCACCCCTCCACTTT	.	TRBJ1-6	.	TRBV7-3
CASSLSFKASGGNIQYF	TGTGCCAGCAGTTTATCTTTTAAGGCGAGCGGGGGGAACATTCAGTACTTC	TRBD2	TRBJ2-4	few	TRBV27
CASTPRGELNEKLFF	TGCGCCAGCACCCCCCGGGGCGAACTTAATGAAAAACTGTTTTTT	.	TRBJ1-4	.	TRBV4-1
CASSPRDRVDEQYF	TGTGCCAGCAGCCCCCGGGACAGGGTCGACGAGCAGTACTTC	TRBD1	TRBJ2-7	.	TRBV5-8
CASSLTGQGAGETQYF	TGTGCTAGCAGCTTAACAGGACAGGGGGCTGGGGAGACCCAGTACTTC	TRBD1	TRBJ2-5	.	TRBV7-7
CASSLSTPGGGAGELFF	TGTGCCAGCAGTTTGTCCACCCCGGGGGGGGGTGCCGGGGAGCTGTTTTTT	TRBD2	TRBJ2-2	few	TRBV27
CASSLGQGPYEQYF	TGTGCCAGCAGCCTCGGACAGGGCCCCTACGAGCAGTACTTC	TRBD1	TRBJ2-7	.	TRBV11-2
CASSLGSRGDNSPLHF	TGCGCCAGCAGCTTGGGGTCCAGGGGGGATAATTCACCCCTCCACTTT	TRBD1	TRBJ1-6	once	TRBV5-1
CASTGAWETQYF	TGTGCCAGTACAGGCGCCTGGGAGACCCAGTACTTC	.	TRBJ2-5	.	TRBV6-5
CASSLLGQGNPEQYF	TGTGCCAGCAGTTTACTCGGACAGGGTAATCCCGAGCAGTACTTC	TRBD1	TRBJ2-7	.	TRBV28
CATSRDSRANQPQHF	TGTGCCACCAGCAGAGACAGCCGCGCCAATCAGCCCCAGCATTTT	.	TRBJ1-5	few	TRBV15
CASSQGGLAGATDTQYF	TGTGCCAGCAGCCAAGGGGGACTAGCGGGGGCCACAGATACGCAGTATTTT	TRBD2	TRBJ2-3	.	TRBV3-1/TRBV3-2
CASSQPQGQDGYTF	TGTGCCAGCAGTCAACCACAGGGTCAGGATGGCTACACCTTC	.	TRBJ1-2	.	TRBV6-6
CASSQSFPPPYEQYF	TGTGCCAGCAGCCAAAGCTTCCCCCCGCCCTACGAGCAGTACTTC	.	TRBJ2-7	.	TRBV14
CASSTRTEDTQYF	TGTGCCAGCAGTACTAGGACAGAGGATACGCAGTATTTT	.	TRBJ2-3	.	TRBV5-8
CASSLEGNEQYF	TGCGCCAGCAGCTTGGAGGGAAACGAGCAGTACTTC	.	TRBJ2-7	.	TRBV5-1
CASSQGFETQYF	TGTGCCAGCAGCCAGGGATTCGAGACCCAGTACTTC	.	TRBJ2-5	.	TRBV3-1/TRBV3-2
CASSSGDRGLGGYTF	TGTGCCAGCAGTTCCGGGGACAGGGGGCTCGGTGGCTACACCTTC	TRBD1	TRBJ1-2	.	TRBV28
CASSNTGVYGYTF	TGTGCCAGCAGCAACACAGGGGTCTATGGCTACACCTTC	TRBD1	TRBJ1-2	.	TRBV28